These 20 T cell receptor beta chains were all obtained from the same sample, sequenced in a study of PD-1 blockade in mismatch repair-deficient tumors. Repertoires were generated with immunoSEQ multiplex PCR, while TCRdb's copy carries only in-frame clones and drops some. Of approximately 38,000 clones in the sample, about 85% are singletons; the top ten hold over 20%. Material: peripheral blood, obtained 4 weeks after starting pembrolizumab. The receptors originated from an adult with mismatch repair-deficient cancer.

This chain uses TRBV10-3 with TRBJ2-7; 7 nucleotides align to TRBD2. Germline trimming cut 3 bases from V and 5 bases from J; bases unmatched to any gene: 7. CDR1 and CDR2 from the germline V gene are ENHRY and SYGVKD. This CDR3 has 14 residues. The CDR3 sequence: CAISDPGTNHEQYF. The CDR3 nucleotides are TGTGCCATCAGTGACCCCGGGACTAACCACGAGCAGTACTTC.

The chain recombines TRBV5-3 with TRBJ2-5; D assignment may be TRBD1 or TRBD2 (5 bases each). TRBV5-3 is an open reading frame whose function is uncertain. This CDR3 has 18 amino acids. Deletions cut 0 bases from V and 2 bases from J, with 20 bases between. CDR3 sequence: CARSLVGTPIPFQETQYF. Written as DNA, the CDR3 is TGTGCCAGAAGCTTGGTAGGGACCCCTATCCCGTTTCAAGAGACCCAGTACTTC.

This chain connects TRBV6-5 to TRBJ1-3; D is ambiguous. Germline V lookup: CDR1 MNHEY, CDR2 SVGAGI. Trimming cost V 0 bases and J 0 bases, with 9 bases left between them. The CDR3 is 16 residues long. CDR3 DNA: TGTGCCAGCAGTTACTCGGGTATAACCTCTGGAAACACCATATATTTT. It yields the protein CASSYSGITSGNTIYF.

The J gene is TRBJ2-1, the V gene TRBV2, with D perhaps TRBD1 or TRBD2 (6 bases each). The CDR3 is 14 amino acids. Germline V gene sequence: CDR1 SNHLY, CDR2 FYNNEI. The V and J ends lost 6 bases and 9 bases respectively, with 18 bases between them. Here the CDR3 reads CASSGDSIGGEQFF. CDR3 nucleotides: TGTGCCAGCAGCGGGGACTCCATAGGGGGTGAGCAGTTCTTC.

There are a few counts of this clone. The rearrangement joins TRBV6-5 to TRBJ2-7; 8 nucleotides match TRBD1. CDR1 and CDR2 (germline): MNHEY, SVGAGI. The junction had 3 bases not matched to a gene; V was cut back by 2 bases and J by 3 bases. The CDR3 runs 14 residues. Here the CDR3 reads CASSYRQGNYEQYF. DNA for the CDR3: TGTGCCAGCAGTTACCGACAGGGGAACTACGAGCAGTACTTC.

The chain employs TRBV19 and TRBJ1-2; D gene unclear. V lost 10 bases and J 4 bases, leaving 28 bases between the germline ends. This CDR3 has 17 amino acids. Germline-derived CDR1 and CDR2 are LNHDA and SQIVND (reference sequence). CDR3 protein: CATAGGLTGLLGYGYTF. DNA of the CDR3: TGTGCCACCGCAGGAGGGTTAACGGGTTTGTTGGGCTATGGCTACACCTTC.

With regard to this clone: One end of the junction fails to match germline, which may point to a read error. CDR3 bases: TGTGCCAGCAGCTCAGACAGGGCACTCTTCAATTTT. It is translated as CASSSDRALFNF. The chain has TRBV5-6 and TRBJ1-3, with 7 bases that match TRBD1. Germline CDR1 and CDR2: SGHDT and YYEEEE. This CDR3 is built from 12 residues.

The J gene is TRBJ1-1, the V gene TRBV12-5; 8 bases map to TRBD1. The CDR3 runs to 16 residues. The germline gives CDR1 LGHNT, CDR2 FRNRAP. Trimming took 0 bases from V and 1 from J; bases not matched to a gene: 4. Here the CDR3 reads CASGLVTGATNTEAFF. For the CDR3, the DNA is TGTGCTAGTGGTTTGGTGACAGGGGCTACGAACACTGAAGCTTTCTTT.

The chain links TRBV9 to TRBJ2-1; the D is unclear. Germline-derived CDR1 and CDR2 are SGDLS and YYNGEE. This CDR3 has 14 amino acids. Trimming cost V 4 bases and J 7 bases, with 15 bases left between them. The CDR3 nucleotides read TGTGCCAGCAGCCCGGGTACGTTGGGGAATGAGCAGTTCTTC. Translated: CASSPGTLGNEQFF.

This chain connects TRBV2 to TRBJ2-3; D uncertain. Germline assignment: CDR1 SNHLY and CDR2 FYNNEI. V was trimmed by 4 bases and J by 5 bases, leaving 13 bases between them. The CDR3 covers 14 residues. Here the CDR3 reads CASSARFSGDTQYF. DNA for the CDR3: TGTGCCAGCAGTGCGAGGTTTTCGGGAGATACGCAGTATTTT.

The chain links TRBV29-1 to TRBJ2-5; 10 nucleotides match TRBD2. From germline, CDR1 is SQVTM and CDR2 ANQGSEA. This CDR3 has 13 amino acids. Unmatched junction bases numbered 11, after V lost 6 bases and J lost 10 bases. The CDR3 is CSVPTASGSSQYF. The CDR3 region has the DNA TGCAGCGTCCCCACGGCTAGCGGGAGCAGCCAGTACTTC.

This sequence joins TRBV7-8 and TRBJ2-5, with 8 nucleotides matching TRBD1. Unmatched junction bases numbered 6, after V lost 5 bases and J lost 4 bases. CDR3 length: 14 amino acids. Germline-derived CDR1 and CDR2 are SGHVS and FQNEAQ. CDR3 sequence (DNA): TGTGCCAGCAGCAGAGAACAGGGGGGAGAGACCCAGTACTTC. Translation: CASSREQGGETQYF.

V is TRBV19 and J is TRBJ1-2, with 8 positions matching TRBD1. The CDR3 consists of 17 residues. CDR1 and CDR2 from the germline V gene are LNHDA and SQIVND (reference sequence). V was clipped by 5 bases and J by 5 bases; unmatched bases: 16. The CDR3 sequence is CASSPSRDRINLYGYTF. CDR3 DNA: TGTGCCAGTAGTCCGTCCCGGGACAGGATCAACCTATATGGCTACACCTTC.

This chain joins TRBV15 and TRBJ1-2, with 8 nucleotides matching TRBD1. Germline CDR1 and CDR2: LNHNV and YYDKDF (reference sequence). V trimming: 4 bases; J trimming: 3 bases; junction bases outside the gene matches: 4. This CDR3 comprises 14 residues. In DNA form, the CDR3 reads TGTGCCACCAGCAAAACAGGGGGGGACTATGGCTACACCTTC. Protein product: CATSKTGGDYGYTF.

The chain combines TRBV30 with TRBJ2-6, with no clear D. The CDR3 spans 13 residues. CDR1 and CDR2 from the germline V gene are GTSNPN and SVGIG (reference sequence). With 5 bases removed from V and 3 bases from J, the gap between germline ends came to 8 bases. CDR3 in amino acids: CAWAPFGANVLTF. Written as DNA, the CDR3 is TGTGCCTGGGCCCCCTTTGGGGCCAACGTCCTGACTTTC.

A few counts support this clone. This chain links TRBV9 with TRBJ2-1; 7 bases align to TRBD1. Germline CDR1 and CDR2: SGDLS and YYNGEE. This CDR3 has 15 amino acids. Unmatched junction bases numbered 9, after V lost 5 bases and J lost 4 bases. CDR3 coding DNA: TGTGCCAGCAGTCTCCGGGACAGCGCGTACAATGAGCAGTTCTTC. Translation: CASSLRDSAYNEQFF.

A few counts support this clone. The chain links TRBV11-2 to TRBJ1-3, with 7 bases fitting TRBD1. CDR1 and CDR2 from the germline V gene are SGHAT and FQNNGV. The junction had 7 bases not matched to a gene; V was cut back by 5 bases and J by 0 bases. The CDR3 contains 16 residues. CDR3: CASSTKTGTSGNTIYF. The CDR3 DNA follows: TGTGCCAGCAGCACGAAGACAGGGACCTCTGGAAACACCATATATTTT.

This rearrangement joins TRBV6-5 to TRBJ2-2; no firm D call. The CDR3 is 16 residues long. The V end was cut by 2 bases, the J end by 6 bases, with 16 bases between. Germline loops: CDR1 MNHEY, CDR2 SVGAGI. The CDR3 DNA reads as TGTGCCAGCAGTTACGGGCTGGGTCTGTGGGCCGGGGAGCTGTTTTTT. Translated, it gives CASSYGLGLWAGELFF.

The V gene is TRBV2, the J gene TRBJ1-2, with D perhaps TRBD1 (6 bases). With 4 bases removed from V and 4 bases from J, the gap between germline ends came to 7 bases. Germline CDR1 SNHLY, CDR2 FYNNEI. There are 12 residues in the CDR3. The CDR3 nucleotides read TGTGCCAGCAGTGGGACAGTCTATGGCTACACCTTC. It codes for CASSGTVYGYTF.

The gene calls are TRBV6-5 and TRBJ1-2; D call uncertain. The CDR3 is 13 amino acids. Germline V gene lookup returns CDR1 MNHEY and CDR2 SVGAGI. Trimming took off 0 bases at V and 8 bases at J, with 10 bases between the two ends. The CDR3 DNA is TGTGCCAGCAGTTACTCTCAGGCGGGCGGCTACACCTTC. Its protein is CASSYSQAGGYTF.